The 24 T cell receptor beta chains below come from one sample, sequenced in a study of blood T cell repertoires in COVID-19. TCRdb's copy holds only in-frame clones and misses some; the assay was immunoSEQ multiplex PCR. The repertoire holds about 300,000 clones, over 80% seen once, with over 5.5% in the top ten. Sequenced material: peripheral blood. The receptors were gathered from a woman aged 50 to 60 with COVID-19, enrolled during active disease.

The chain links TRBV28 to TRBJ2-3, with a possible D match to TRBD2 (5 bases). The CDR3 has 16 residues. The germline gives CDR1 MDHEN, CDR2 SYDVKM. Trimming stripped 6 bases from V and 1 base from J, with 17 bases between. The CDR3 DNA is TGTGCCAGCAGCAAATCGGGGAAGAGGGGCACAGATACGCAGTATTTT. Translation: CASSKSGKRGTDTQYF.

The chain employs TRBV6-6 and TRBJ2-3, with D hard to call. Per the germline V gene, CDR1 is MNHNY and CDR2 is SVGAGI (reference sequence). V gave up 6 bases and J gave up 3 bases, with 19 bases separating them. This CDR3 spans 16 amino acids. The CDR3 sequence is CASRSHRNLPTDTQYF. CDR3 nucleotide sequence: TGTGCCAGCAGGTCACACCGAAACCTCCCTACAGATACGCAGTATTTT.

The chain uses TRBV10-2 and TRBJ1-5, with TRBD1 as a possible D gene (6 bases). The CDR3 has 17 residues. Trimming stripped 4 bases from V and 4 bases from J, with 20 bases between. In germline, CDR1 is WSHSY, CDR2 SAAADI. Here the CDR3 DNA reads TGCGCCAGCAGTGTCCGCCTATTACAGAGGGGGAATCAGCCCCAGCATTTT. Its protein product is CASSVRLLQRGNQPQHF.

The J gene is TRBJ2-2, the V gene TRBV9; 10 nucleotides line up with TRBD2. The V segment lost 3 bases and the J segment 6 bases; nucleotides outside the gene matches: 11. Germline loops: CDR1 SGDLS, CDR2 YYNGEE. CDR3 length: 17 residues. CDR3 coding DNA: TGTGCCAGCAGCGCTAATAGCGGGAGGTTGAAATCCGGGGAGCTGTTTTTT. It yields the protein CASSANSGRLKSGELFF.

CDR3: CASSFLAANYTGELFF. The CDR3 DNA is TGTGCCAGCAGCTTTCTGGCGGCTAACTACACCGGGGAGCTGTTTTTT. The rearrangement uses TRBV7-6 and TRBJ2-2; D gene ambiguous. The V end was cut by 3 bases, the J end by 3 bases, with 14 bases between. The length of the CDR3 is 16 residues. Germline V gene lookup returns CDR1 SGHVS and CDR2 FNYEAQ.

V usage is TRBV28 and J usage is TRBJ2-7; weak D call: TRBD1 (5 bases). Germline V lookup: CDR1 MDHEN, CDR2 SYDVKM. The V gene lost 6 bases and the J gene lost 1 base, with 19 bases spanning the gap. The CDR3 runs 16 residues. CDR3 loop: CASSQIGQGRSYEQYF. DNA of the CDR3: TGTGCCAGCAGCCAGATCGGGCAGGGTCGGTCCTACGAGCAGTACTTC.

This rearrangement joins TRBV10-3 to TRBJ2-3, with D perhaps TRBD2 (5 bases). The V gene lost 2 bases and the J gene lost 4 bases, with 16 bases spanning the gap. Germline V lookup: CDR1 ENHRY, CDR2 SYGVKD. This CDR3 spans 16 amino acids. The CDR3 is CAISEPRVGEADTQYF. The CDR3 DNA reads TGTGCCATCAGTGAGCCAAGGGTGGGAGAGGCAGATACGCAGTATTTT.

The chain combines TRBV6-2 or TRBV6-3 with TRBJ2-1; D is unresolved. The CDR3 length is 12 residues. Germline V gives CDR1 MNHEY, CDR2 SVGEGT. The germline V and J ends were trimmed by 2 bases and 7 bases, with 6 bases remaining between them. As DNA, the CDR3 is TGTGCCAGCAGTTACCCCGGGAATGAGCAGTTCTTC. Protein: CASSYPGNEQFF.

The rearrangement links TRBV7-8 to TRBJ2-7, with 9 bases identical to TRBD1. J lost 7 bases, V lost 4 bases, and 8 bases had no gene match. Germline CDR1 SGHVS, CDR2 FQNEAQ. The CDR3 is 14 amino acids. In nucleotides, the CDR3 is TGTGCCAGCAGCTGGGGGACAGGGTCTATAGAGCAGTACTTC. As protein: CASSWGTGSIEQYF.

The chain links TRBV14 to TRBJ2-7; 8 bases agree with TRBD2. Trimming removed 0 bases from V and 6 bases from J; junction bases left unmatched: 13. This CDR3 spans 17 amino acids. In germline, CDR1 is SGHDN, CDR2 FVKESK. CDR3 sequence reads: CASSQDPWGLGLREQYF. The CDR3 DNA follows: TGTGCCAGCAGCCAAGATCCCTGGGGACTAGGATTACGCGAGCAGTACTTC.

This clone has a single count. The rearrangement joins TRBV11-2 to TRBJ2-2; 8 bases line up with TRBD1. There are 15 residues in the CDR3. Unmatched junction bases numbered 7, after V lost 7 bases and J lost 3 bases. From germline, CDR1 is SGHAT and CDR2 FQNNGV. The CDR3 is CASTLSDRDTGELFF. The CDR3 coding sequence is TGTGCCAGCACCCTCTCGGACAGGGACACCGGGGAGCTGTTTTTT.

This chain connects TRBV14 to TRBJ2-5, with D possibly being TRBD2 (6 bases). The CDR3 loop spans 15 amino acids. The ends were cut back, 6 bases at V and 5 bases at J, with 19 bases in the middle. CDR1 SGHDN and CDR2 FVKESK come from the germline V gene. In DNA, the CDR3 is TGTGCCAGCAGACCCTCTGGCGGGGCGGCGGAGACCCAGTACTTC. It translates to CASRPSGGAAETQYF.

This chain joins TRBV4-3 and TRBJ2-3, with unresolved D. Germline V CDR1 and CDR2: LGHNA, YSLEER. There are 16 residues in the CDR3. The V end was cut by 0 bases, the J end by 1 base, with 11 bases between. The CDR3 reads CASSQDRNIRTDTQYF. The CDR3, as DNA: TGCGCCAGCAGCCAAGATCGAAACATTCGCACAGATACGCAGTATTTT.

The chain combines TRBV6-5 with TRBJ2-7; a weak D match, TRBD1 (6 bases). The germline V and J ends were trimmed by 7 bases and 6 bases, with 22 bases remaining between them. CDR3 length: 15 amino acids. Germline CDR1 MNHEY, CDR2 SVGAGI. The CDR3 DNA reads TGTGCCAGCAAAGGGAAAAACAGGGTTTTTTCCGAGCAGTACTTC. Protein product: CASKGKNRVFSEQYF.

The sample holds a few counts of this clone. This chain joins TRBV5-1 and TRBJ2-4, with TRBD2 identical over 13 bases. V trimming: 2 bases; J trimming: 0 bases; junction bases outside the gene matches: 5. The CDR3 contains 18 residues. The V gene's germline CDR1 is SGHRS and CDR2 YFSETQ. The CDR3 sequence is CASSFYGTSGVAKNIQYF. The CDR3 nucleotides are TGCGCCAGCAGCTTCTACGGGACTAGCGGGGTAGCCAAAAACATTCAGTACTTC.

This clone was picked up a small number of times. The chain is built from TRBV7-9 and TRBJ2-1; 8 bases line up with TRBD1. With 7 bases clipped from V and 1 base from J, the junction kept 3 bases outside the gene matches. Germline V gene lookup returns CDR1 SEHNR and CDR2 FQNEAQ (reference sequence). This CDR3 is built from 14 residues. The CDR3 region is CASKRTGSYNEQFF. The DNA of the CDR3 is TGTGCCAGCAAACGGACAGGGTCCTACAATGAGCAGTTCTTC.

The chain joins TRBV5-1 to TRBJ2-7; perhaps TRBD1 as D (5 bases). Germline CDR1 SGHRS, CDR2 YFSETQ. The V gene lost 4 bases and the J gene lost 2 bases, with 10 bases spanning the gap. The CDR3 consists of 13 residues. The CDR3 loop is CASSQTAAYEQYF. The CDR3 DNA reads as TGCGCCAGCAGCCAGACAGCTGCCTACGAGCAGTACTTC.

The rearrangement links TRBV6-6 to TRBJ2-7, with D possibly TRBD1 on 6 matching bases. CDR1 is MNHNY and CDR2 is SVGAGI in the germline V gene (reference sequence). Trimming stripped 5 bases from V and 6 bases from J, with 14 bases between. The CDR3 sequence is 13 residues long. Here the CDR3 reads CASSTTGSLEQYF. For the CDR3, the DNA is TGTGCCAGCAGTACTACAGGGTCGCTCGAGCAGTACTTC.

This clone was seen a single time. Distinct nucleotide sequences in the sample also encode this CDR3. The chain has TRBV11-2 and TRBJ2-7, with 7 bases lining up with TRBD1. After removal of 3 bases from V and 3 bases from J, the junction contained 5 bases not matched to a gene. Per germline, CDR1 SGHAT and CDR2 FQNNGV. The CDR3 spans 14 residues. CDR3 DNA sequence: TGTGCCAGCAGCTTTGGTCAGGGGGTCTACGAGCAGTACTTC. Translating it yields CASSFGQGVYEQYF.

CDR3 nucleotide sequence: TGTGCCAGCAGTAAGATCAGGGGATCCCGATTTGTCTCTGAAGCTTTCTTT. This sequence encodes CASSKIRGSRFVSEAFF. The rearrangement links TRBV2 to TRBJ1-1; weak D call: TRBD1 (6 bases). The CDR3 runs to 17 residues. The germline V and J ends were trimmed by 5 bases and 6 bases, with 25 bases remaining between them. Germline lookup yields CDR1 SNHLY and CDR2 FYNNEI.

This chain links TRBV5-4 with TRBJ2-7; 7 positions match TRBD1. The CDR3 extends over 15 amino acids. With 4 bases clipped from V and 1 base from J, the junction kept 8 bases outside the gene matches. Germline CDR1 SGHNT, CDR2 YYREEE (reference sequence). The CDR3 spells CASSPWTGQSYEQYF. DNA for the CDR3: TGTGCCAGCAGCCCGTGGACAGGACAATCCTACGAGCAGTACTTC. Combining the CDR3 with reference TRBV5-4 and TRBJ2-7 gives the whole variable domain ETGVTQSPTHLIKTRGQQVTLRCSSQSGHNTVSWYQQALGQGPQFIFQYYREEENGRGNFPPRFSGLQFPNYSSELNVNALELDDSALYLCASSPWTGQSYEQYFGPGTRLTVT.

The CDR3 coding sequence is TGTGCCAGCAGTCCCTTTGTGGGAGGCTACGAGCAGTACTTC. Translation gives CASSPFVGGYEQYF. The chain links TRBV27 to TRBJ2-7; tentatively, D is TRBD2 (6 bases). Trimming stripped 5 bases from V and 3 bases from J, with 14 bases between. CDR1 is MNHEY and CDR2 is SMNVEV in the germline V gene (reference sequence). The CDR3 sequence is 14 residues long.

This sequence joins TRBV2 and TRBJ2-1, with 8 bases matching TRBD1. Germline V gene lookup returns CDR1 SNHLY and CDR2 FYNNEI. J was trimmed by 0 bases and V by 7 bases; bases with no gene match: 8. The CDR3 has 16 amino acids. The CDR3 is CASTLGQGSSYNEQFF. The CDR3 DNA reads TGTGCCAGCACCCTAGGACAGGGAAGCTCCTACAATGAGCAGTTCTTC.

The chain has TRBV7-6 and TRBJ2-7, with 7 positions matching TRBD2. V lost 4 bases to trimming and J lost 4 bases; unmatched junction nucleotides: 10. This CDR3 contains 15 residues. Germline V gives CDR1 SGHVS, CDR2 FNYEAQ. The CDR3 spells CASSSVAGDRYEQYF. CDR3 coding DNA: TGTGCCAGCAGCTCGGTGGCGGGAGATAGGTACGAGCAGTACTTC.